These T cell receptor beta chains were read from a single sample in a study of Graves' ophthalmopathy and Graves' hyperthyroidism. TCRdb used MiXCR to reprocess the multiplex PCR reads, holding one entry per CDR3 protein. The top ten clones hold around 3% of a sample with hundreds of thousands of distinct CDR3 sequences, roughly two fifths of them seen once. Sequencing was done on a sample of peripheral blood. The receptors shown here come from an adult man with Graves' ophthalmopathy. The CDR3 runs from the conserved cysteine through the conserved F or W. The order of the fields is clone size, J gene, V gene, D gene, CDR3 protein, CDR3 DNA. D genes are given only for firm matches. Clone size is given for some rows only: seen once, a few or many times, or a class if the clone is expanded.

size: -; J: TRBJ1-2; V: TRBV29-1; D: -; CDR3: CSLDYGQNYGYTF; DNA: TGCAGCTTGGACTACGGACAAAACTATGGCTACACCTTC
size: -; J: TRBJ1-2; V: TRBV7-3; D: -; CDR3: CASSRSRGYTF; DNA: TGTGCCAGCAGCCGATCCAGGGGCTACACCTTC
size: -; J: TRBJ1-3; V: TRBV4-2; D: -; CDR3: CASSQAQVADTVYF; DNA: TGTGCCAGCAGCCAGGCCCAAGTGGCGGACACCGTATATTTT
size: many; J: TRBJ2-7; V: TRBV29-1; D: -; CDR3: CSVVLESNEQYF; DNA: TGCAGCGTTGTATTAGAATCGAACGAGCAGTACTTC
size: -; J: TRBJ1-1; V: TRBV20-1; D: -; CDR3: CSARDPGTTEAFF; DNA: TGCAGTGCTAGAGATCCAGGGACCACTGAAGCTTTCTTT
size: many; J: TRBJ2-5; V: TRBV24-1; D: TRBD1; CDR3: CATSDPGQGETQYF; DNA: TGTGCCACCAGTGATCCAGGACAGGGAGAGACCCAGTACTTC
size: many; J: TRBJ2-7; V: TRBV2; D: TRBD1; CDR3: CASTDRVETYEQYF; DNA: TGTGCCAGCACCGACAGGGTGGAAACCTACGAGCAGTACTTC
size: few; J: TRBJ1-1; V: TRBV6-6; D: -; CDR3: CASTPGGVAEAFF; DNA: TGTGCCAGCACCCCGGGGGGGGTAGCTGAAGCTTTCTTT
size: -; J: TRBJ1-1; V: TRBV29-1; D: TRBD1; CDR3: CSVEARQGNTEAFF; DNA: TGCAGCGTTGAAGCCCGACAGGGGAACACTGAAGCTTTCTTT
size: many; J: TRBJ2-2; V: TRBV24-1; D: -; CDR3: CATSDQDLDTGELFF; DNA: TGTGCCACCAGTGATCAGGACCTCGACACCGGGGAGCTGTTTTTT
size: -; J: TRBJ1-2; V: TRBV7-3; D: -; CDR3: CASSSRGSGGLGYTF; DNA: TGTGCCAGCAGTTCACGGGGTTCCGGAGGTCTTGGCTACACCTTC
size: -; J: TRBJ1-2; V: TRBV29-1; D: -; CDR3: CSARTDYGYTF; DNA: TGCAGCGCCCGGACAGACTATGGCTACACCTTC
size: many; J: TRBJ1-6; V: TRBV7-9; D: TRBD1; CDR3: CASSPGGGRSYNSPLHF; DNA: TGTGCCAGCAGCCCAGGGGGGGGAAGATCCTATAATTCACCCCTCCACTTT
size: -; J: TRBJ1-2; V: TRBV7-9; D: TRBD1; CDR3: CASTALQGADYGYTF; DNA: TGTGCCAGCACAGCGCTACAGGGGGCGGACTATGGCTACACCTTC
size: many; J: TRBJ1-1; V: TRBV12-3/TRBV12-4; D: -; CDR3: CASSLHSFNTEAFF; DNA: TGTGCCAGCAGTTTACACAGCTTTAACACTGAAGCTTTCTTT
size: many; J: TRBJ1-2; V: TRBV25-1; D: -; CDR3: CASSGGMNYGYTF; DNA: TGTGCCAGCAGTGGGGGCATGAACTATGGCTACACCTTC
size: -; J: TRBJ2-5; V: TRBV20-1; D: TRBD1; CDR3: CSARRTGGSGETQYF; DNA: TGCAGTGCTAGACGGACAGGGGGGAGCGGAGAGACCCAGTACTTC
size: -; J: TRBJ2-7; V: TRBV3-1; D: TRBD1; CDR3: CASSQDRLGTGFHEQYF; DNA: TGTGCCAGCAGCCAAGATCGGTTAGGGACAGGGTTCCACGAGCAGTACTTC
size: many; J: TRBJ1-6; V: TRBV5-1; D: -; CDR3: CASSTGLYGAPLHF; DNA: TGCGCCAGCAGCACCGGCCTGTATGGGGCACCCCTCCACTTT